What follows describes a single TCR beta chain. Its specificity is not known. RNA extraction and reverse transcription yielded cDNA as sequencing template. TCRdb's copy holds only in-frame clones and misses some; the assay was immunoSEQ multiplex PCR. In the table there are some 170,000 clones, about three fifths of which are singletons. This sample stems from a study of CD8+ T cells in alopecia areata. Looking at the study overall: The tofacitinib course ran for 6 to 18 months and was followed by 6 months off drug. General study points: Sequencing of scalp samples also includes resident alphabeta T cells from normal skin.

Treatment of the sample: oral pan-JAK inhibitor, 5-10 mg twice daily. Researchers gathered lesional scalp punch biopsies and peripheral blood from patients with alopecia areata. The TCR comes from a human donor with alopecia areata. The input for sequencing was CD4+ T cells sorted from blood, taken at approximately week 60, from a patient treated with tofacitinib.

The CDR3 loop reads CASSLGRGYTGELFF. CDR3 DNA: TGTGCCAGCAGTTTGGGTAGGGGGTACACCGGGGAGCTGTTTTTT. The gene calls are TRBV27 and TRBJ2-2, with a tentative D call TRBD1 (6 bases). The CDR3 spans 15 residues. V lost 3 bases and J lost 3, with 11 bases in between. The V gene's germline CDR1 is MNHEY and CDR2 SMNVEV (reference sequence).